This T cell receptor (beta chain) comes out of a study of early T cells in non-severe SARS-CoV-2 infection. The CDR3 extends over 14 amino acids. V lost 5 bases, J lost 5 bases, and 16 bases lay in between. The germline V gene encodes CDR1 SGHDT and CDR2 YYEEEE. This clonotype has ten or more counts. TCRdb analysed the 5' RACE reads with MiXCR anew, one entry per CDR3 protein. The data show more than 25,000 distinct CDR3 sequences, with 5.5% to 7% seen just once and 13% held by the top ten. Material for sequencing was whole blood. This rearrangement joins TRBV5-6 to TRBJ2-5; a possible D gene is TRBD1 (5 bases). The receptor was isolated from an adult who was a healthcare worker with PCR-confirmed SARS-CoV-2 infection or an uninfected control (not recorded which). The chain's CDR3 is CASSRLQGRETQYF. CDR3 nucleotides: TGTGCCAGCAGTCGACTCCAGGGAAGGGAGACCCAGTACTTC.